What follows is one T cell receptor beta chain and its context. Its antigen is undetermined. This CDR3 is also generated by other DNA sequences in the sample. Germline loops: CDR1 SGHDT, CDR2 YYEEEE. CDR3 length: 16 amino acids. The V gene end was trimmed by 5 bases and the J gene end by 5 bases; junction bases not matched to a gene: 11. This record comes from a study of T cell responses to AZD1222 COVID-19 vaccine. Whole-study results and caveats: There were vaccine-associated CD4 TCRs across spike, dominant at 160-218 and 743-854. The breadth and depth of Spike-specific TCRs increased once two AZD1222 doses had been given. Per reports, nearly half of all spike-specific TCRs target regions that are unmutated in variants.

Some clones are missing from TCRdb's copy, which holds only in-frame ones; the method was immunoSEQ multiplex PCR. The repertoire holds roughly 120,000 clones, with more than 85% as singletons. Pooled in the analysis were second doses at about 4 or about 12 weeks. The sequence came from an adult who received the AZD1222 COVID-19 vaccine. The chain recombines TRBV5-6 with TRBJ2-2; TRBD2 matches at 8 bases. The starting material was peripheral blood, obtained 28 days after the second AZD1222 dose. The CDR3 nucleotides are TGTGCCAGCAGTTTAGGGCTAGCGGGCGGAACCGGGGAGCTGTTTTTT. It yields the protein CASSLGLAGGTGELFF.